The 6 T cell receptor beta chains reported below all come from one sample, sequenced in a study of blood T cell repertoires in COVID-19. The protocol was immunoSEQ multiplex PCR, while the TCRdb copy is restricted to in-frame clones and leaves out a portion. This sample has about 330,000 clones, with around 89% found just once. Sequences were obtained from peripheral blood. The receptor source for this set is a woman between 50 and 59 years old with active or convalescent COVID-19.

The chain couples TRBV2 to TRBJ2-2, with 7 bases lining up with TRBD2. The J segment lost 1 base and the V segment lost 5 bases, leaving 1 base of the junction unmatched. CDR1 SNHLY and CDR2 FYNNEI come from the germline V gene. The CDR3 length is 14 residues. CDR3 sequence reads: CASSPSGNTGELFF. The CDR3 DNA sequence: TGTGCCAGCAGTCCTAGCGGGAACACCGGGGAGCTGTTTTTT.

This sequence joins TRBV7-2 and TRBJ2-1; TRBD2 matches at 15 bases. The CDR3 extends over 17 amino acids. V trimming: 6 bases; J trimming: 4 bases; junction bases outside the gene matches: 7. Germline V gives CDR1 SGHTA, CDR2 FQGNSA. CDR3 sequence: CASRSPGLAGGYNEQFF. Here the CDR3 DNA reads TGTGCCAGCAGATCTCCGGGACTAGCGGGGGGTTACAATGAGCAGTTCTTC.

CDR3 nucleotide sequence: TGTGCCAGCAGCCCCTCCCTCGGACAGGGGAACACTGAAGCTTTCTTT. Translation gives CASSPSLGQGNTEAFF. V is TRBV21-1 and J is TRBJ1-1; the D call in the table, TRBD1, was not verified against the DNA. TRBV21-1 is labeled a pseudogene. The CDR3 consists of 16 residues.

CDR3 in DNA: TGTGCCAGCAGCCCGCTGGGGGGCACTGAAGCTTTCTTT. Protein product: CASSPLGGTEAFF. V and J are TRBV3-1 (or the pseudogene TRBV3-2) and TRBJ1-1; a possible D gene is TRBD1 (5 bases). There are 13 residues in the CDR3. Trimming took off 4 bases at V and 4 bases at J, with 10 bases between the two ends. The germline V gene has CDR1 LGHDT and CDR2 YNNKEL (reference sequence).

The chain carries TRBV7-2 and TRBJ1-1, with no clear D. The CDR3 totals 10 residues. Germline V CDR1 and CDR2: SGHTA, FQGNSA. V lost 5 bases to trimming and J lost 11 bases, with 9 bases between them. DNA for the CDR3: TGTGCCAGCAGCCCGCCGGGGGCTTTCTTT. This codes for CASSPPGAFF.

The chain is built from TRBV7-6 and TRBJ2-2; TRBD1 might be the D (5 bases). The CDR3 is 15 residues long. V was pared by 1 base and J by 6 bases, with 12 bases between. Germline CDR1 SGHVS, CDR2 FNYEAQ. In DNA, the CDR3 is TGTGCCAGCAGCTTAGAGCAGGGTGGGGCCGGGGAGCTGTTTTTT. Translated, it gives CASSLEQGGAGELFF.